This is a list of T cell receptor beta chains from one sample in a study of T cells in tuberculosis. Profiled with immunoSEQ multiplex PCR; TCRdb holds only in-frame clones, not every one. The sample lists 25,000 to 35,000 clones; 92% were seen once. The material was PBMCs, obtained at tuberculosis diagnosis. The source is an adult with tuberculosis. CDR3s include the opening cysteine and the closing phenylalanine or tryptophan. The order of the fields is D gene, clone size, V gene, J gene, CDR3 DNA, CDR3 protein. A D gene is named only where the DNA matches it firmly. Only part of the rows carry a size: once, few, many, or a class if the clone is expanded.

TRBD1,few,TRBV30,TRBJ1-1,TGTGCCTGGAGGGGACAGGGCTACACTGAAGCTTTCTTT,CAWRGQGYTEAFF
TRBD1,NA,TRBV19,TRBJ1-2,TGTGCCACAACAGGGGACGGCTACACCTTC,CATTGDGYTF
TRBD2,NA,TRBV5-1,TRBJ2-1,TGCGCCAGCAGCACGGGACTAGCGGGAGTGAATGAGCAGTTCTTC,CASSTGLAGVNEQFF
TRBD2,NA,TRBV5-6,TRBJ2-3,TGTGCCAGCAGCCCTCTGACTAGCGACCCCACAGATACGCAGTATTTT,CASSPLTSDPTDTQYF
NA,NA,TRBV28,TRBJ2-7,TGTGCCAGCGGGGAGGGGGGCCAGGCTAAAGAGCAGTACTTC,CASGEGGQAKEQYF
NA,NA,TRBV10-3,TRBJ2-7,TGTGCCATCAGTCAACAGGGCCCCTACGAGCAGTACTTC,CAISQQGPYEQYF
TRBD1,once,TRBV2,TRBJ2-2,TGTGCCACCAAACTATCGACAGGGGGCTTTGGGGAGCTGTTTTTT,CATKLSTGGFGELFF
TRBD2,NA,TRBV7-2,TRBJ2-1,TGTGCCAGCAGCTTGGGTTCTAGCGGGGGGTCCTACAATGAGCAGTTCTTC,CASSLGSSGGSYNEQFF
TRBD1,NA,TRBV28,TRBJ1-2,TGTGCCAGCAGTTCCCCAGGGGGGAGAGGCTATGGCTACACCTTC,CASSSPGGRGYGYTF
NA,NA,TRBV11-1,TRBJ2-1,TGTGCCAGCAGCCCCGTTAGCGATAGCTCCTACAATGAGCAGTTCTTC,CASSPVSDSSYNEQFF
TRBD1,NA,TRBV18,TRBJ1-6,TGTGCCAGCTCACCGGACAGGGGATCACCCCTCCACTTT,CASSPDRGSPLHF
TRBD1,NA,TRBV5-6,TRBJ1-3,TGTGCCAGCAGCTTACGACAGGGTGGTGGAAACACCATATATTTT,CASSLRQGGGNTIYF
NA,few,TRBV7-2,TRBJ2-7,TGTGCCAGCAGCCCAGCCACCGGGCAGGGCTACGAGCAGTACTTC,CASSPATGQGYEQYF
NA,NA,TRBV9,TRBJ1-2,TGTGCCAGCAGCGTAACATTGCCCTCCGGGAACGGCACTAACTATGGCTACACCTTC,CASSVTLPSGNGTNYGYTF
NA,NA,TRBV2,TRBJ2-4,TGTGCCAGCAGGGGGATCGGACTAAACATTCAGTACTTC,CASRGIGLNIQYF
NA,NA,TRBV19,TRBJ1-5,TGTGCCAGTAGTACGTCCCAAAGCTCCTATCAGCCCCAGCATTTT,CASSTSQSSYQPQHF
TRBD1,NA,TRBV4-2,TRBJ1-2,TGTGCCAGCAGCCAAGAACGACAGGGGGCAACCTATAACTATGGCTACACCTTC,CASSQERQGATYNYGYTF
NA,NA,TRBV5-1,TRBJ1-6,TGCGCCAGCAGCCCTCTCAGTATTAATAATTCACCCCTCCACTTT,CASSPLSINNSPLHF
TRBD1,NA,TRBV9,TRBJ1-1,TGTGCCAGCAGCCCCCGGACAGGGGTTAACACTGAAGCTTTCTTT,CASSPRTGVNTEAFF
NA,NA,TRBV27,TRBJ1-5,TGTGCCAGCAGTTCGTACGACTCAAGCAATCAGCCCCAGCATTTT,CASSSYDSSNQPQHF
NA,NA,TRBV29-1,TRBJ1-2,TGCAGCGTTGATGGACGGGAGGCTAACTATGGCTACACCTTC,CSVDGREANYGYTF
NA,few,TRBV4-2,TRBJ1-1,TGTGCCAGCAGCCAGAGGCAGACTAATGAAGCTTTCTTT,CASSQRQTNEAFF
TRBD1,NA,TRBV5-4,TRBJ1-5,TGTGCCAGCAGTTTAGACAGGGCTTCCAATCAGCCCCAGCATTTT,CASSLDRASNQPQHF
TRBD2,NA,TRBV9,TRBJ2-1,TGTGCCAGCAGCGCGGGGACTAGCGGGAGACGAGAGCAGTTCTTC,CASSAGTSGRREQFF
TRBD1,NA,TRBV6-1,TRBJ1-2,TGTGCCAGCAGTGACGGAAGGGGGCCTCGTGGCTACACCTTC,CASSDGRGPRGYTF
NA,NA,TRBV5-1,TRBJ2-7,TGCGCCAGCAGCTTGTCCAGTTCCTACGAGCAGTACTTC,CASSLSSSYEQYF
TRBD2,NA,TRBV5-1,TRBJ2-1,TGCGCCAGCAGCTTGACTAGCGGGAAAGTTGATGAGCAGTTCTTC,CASSLTSGKVDEQFF
NA,NA,TRBV2,TRBJ1-2,TGTGCCAGCAGGCAGGGTGGCTATGGCTACACCTTC,CASRQGGYGYTF
NA,NA,TRBV2,TRBJ1-1,TGTGCCAGCAGTGAACAGGGGAACACTGAAGCTTTCTTT,CASSEQGNTEAFF
NA,NA,TRBV5-1,TRBJ2-1,TGCGCCAGCAGCCCCGCTAGCTCCTACAATGAGCAGTTCTTC,CASSPASSYNEQFF
NA,NA,TRBV9,TRBJ2-3,TGTGCCAGCAGCGTTTACTCTAGCACAGATACGCAGTATTTT,CASSVYSSTDTQYF
NA,NA,TRBV9,TRBJ2-5,TGTGCCAGCAGCGTAGGCGCGTGGAGGGGCGATCGAGAGACCCAGTACTTC,CASSVGAWRGDRETQYF
NA,NA,TRBV15,TRBJ1-1,TGTGCCACCCTTGATTGGGGCATGAACACTGAAGCTTTCTTT,CATLDWGMNTEAFF
NA,once,TRBV9,TRBJ1-5,TGTGCCAGCAGCGTAGGGCAGGGAAGCAATCAGCCCCAGCATTTT,CASSVGQGSNQPQHF
NA,NA,TRBV19,TRBJ2-2,TGTGCCAGTAGTATACAGGGGATGGGGGAGCTGTTTTTT,CASSIQGMGELFF
NA,NA,TRBV6-5,TRBJ1-2,TGTGCCAGCTCTAGGGCGGGTTCCAAGAACTATGGCTACACCTTC,CASSRAGSKNYGYTF
NA,NA,TRBV7-3,TRBJ1-3,TGTGCCAGCAGCCGGACTCACTCTGGAAACACCATATATTTT,CASSRTHSGNTIYF
NA,once,TRBV28,TRBJ2-7,TGTGCCAGCAACCCCGGGAAGGCGCCTTCCTACGAGCAGTACTTC,CASNPGKAPSYEQYF
TRBD1,once,TRBV6-6,TRBJ2-4,TGTGCCAGCAGTTACGGGACAGAAAACATTCAGTACTTC,CASSYGTENIQYF
TRBD1,NA,TRBV7-2,TRBJ1-1,TGTGCCAGCAACCTAAGACAGGGGAACACTGAAGCTTTCTTT,CASNLRQGNTEAFF
NA,NA,TRBV2,TRBJ1-4,TGTGCCAGCAGTGAGACCAGGGGAAATGAAAAACTGTTTTTT,CASSETRGNEKLFF
NA,NA,TRBV5-1,TRBJ2-5,TGCGCCAGCAAGCGGAAAGAGACCCAGTACTTC,CASKRKETQYF
TRBD1,NA,TRBV13,TRBJ2-7,TGTGCCAGCAGCGAAGGACTGGGACAGTCCTACGAGCAGTACTTC,CASSEGLGQSYEQYF